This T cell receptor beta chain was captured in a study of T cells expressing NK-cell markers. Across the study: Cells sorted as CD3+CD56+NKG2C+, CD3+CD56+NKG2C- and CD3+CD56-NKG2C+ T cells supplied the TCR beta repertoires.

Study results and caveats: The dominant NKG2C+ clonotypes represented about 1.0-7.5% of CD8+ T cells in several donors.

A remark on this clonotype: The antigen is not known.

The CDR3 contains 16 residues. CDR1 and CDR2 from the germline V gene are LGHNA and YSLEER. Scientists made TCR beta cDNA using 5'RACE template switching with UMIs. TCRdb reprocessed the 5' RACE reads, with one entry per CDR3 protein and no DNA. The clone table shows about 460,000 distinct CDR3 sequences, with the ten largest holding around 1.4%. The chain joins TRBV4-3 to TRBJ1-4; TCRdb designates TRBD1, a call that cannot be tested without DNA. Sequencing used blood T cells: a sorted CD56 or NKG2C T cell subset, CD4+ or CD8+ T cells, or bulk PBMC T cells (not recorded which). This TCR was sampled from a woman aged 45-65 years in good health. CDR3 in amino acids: CASSQESDRFGEKLFF.